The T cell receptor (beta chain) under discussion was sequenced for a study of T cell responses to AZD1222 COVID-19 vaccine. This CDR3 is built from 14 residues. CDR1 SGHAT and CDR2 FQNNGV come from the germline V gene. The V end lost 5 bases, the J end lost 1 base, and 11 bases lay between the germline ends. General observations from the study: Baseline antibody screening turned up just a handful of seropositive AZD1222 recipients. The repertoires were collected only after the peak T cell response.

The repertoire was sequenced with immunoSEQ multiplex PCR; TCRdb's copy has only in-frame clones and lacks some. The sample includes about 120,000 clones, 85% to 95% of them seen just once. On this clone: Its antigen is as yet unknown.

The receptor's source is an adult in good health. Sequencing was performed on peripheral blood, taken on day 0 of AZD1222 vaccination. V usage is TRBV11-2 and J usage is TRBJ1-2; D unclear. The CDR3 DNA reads TGTGCCAGCAGCGTTCGGACGGATAACTATGGCTACACCTTC. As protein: CASSVRTDNYGYTF.